These T cell receptor beta chains were read from a single sample in a study of cytomegalovirus exposure and HLA in healthy donors. TCRdb keeps only in-frame clones here, not all; method: immunoSEQ multiplex PCR. The table shows more than 90,000 clones, with about 80% occurring only once. Material: PBMCs. The receptors come from an older woman in good health and CMV-seronegative. CDR3s leave out the opening cysteine and the closing phenylalanine or tryptophan. A D gene is named only where the DNA matches it firmly.

j_call cdr3_length v_call d_call cdr3_aa
TRBJ2-1 14 TRBV27 . ASSLTHWEVRNEQF
TRBJ1-1 15 TRBV13 . ASSLQYRVSVNTEAF
TRBJ2-2 13 TRBV6-6 TRBD2 ASSHTSGGARELF
TRBJ1-5 14 TRBV6-6 . ASSIRQGGSNQPQH
TRBJ2-5 13 TRBV11-2 TRBD2 ASSLEWGGGETQY
TRBJ1-1 10 TRBV7-9 . ASSRGGTEAF
TRBJ1-1 11 TRBV6-5 . ASSIQAIAEAF
TRBJ1-2 11 TRBV27 TRBD1 ASSPGTGYGYT
TRBJ1-2 12 TRBV6-1 TRBD1 ASSEAWTGAVYT
TRBJ2-1 13 TRBV5-1 TRBD2 ASSSRGGGNNEQF
TRBJ1-5 13 TRBV19 . ASSIWGSDNQPQH
TRBJ1-5 13 TRBV6-1 . AISSPPGSNQPQH
TRBJ1-5 13 TRBV27 . ASKGGANSNQPQH
TRBJ2-1 14 TRBV9 TRBD1 ASSGGRTGSYNEQF
TRBJ1-5 13 TRBV6-1 . ASISGQGWNQPQH
TRBJ2-1 12 TRBV5-1 . ASSFRDSYNEQF
TRBJ2-1 13 TRBV10-2 TRBD2 ASSEPSGTYNEQF
TRBJ1-5 14 TRBV7-2 TRBD1 ASSPQGQGADQPQH
TRBJ2-7 12 TRBV5-6 TRBD2 ASSPGTGGYEQY
TRBJ2-1 12 TRBV5-4 . ASSLVLARDEQF
TRBJ2-7 14 TRBV2 TRBD2 ASSEGLAGDLYEQY
TRBJ1-1 11 TRBV28 . ASSLRGNTEAF
TRBJ2-4 13 TRBV6-6 . ASSYPQGGGDIQY
TRBJ2-1 14 TRBV5-4 TRBD2 ASSDLAREGNNEQF
TRBJ1-1 12 TRBV9 . ASSRTLGSTEAF
TRBJ2-3 12 TRBV4-3 . ASSQEGRGGTQY
TRBJ1-5 12 TRBV28 . ASSFGRGLQPQH
TRBJ1-6 10 TRBV6-5 TRBD1 ASRWTGGGLH
TRBJ1-2 11 TRBV19 . ASSIQGGYGYT
TRBJ1-2 10 TRBV27 TRBD1 ASRTGYYGYT
TRBJ2-5 14 TRBV12-5 TRBD2 ASGYGTSGFQETQY
TRBJ1-2 12 TRBV14 . ASSQELSNYGYT
TRBJ1-5 14 TRBV6-6 TRBD1 ASSYWTGLNNQPQH
TRBJ2-1 13 TRBV6-1 TRBD2 ASSEERGGYNEQF
TRBJ1-2 12 TRBV19 . ASSPQGVNYGYT
TRBJ2-1 14 TRBV5-1 TRBD2 ASSVGTSGGYNEQF
TRBJ2-7 12 TRBV6-5 TRBD2 ASSHRGGAYEQY
TRBJ2-1 11 TRBV9 TRBD2 ASAGTSMTEQF
TRBJ2-7 14 TRBV4-3 . ASSQDRAAFSYEQY
TRBJ2-7 12 TRBV5-8 TRBD1 ASSLRHRDSKQY
TRBJ2-7 11 TRBV6-1 . ASSEAGSFEQY
TRBJ1-2 11 TRBV2 TRBD1 ASTNGQGYGYT
TRBJ2-1 12 TRBV5-1 . ASSRQGIHNEQF
TRBJ1-1 9 TRBV29-1 TRBD1 SVDPGGRAF